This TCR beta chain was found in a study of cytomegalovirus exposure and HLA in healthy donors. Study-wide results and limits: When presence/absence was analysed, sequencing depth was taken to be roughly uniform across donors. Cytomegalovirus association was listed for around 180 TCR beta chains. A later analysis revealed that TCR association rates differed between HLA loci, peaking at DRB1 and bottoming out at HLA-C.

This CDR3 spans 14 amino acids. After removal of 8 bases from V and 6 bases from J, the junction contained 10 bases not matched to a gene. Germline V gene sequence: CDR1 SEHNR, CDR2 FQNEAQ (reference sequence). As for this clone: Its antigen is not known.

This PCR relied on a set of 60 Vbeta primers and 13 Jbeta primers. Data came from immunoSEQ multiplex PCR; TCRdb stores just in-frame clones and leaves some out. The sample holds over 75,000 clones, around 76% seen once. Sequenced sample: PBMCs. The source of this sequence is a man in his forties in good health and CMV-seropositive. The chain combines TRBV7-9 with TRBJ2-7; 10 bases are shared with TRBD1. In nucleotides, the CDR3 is TGTGCCAGCGCCCCCGGGACAGGGGCGCGCGAGCAGTACTTC. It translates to CASAPGTGAREQYF.